This T cell receptor beta chain was profiled in a study of monozygotic twins with inflammatory bowel disease. Findings and limits, study-wide: Patient-to-patient differences in immunosuppressive treatment may have added variability to the repertoires.

The CDR3 consists of 17 residues. Germline-derived CDR1 and CDR2 are SGHRS and YFSETQ. Each TCR library used about 3,200 ng of total RNA. Eight reactions per sample, run separately, yielded cDNA. The authors ran two nested PCRs of about 16 and 10 cycles on TCRalpha and TCRbeta cDNA. TCRdb processed the 5' RACE reads again and assigns one entry to each CDR3 protein, with no DNA. The ten most abundant clones cover more than 2% of a sample with nearly 450,000 distinct CDR3 sequences. In the case of this clonotype: Antigen unknown.

Source material: blood. The receptor was derived from a human donor with ulcerative colitis or Crohn's disease, or a healthy co-twin of an affected twin (not recorded which). This chain joins TRBV5-1 and TRBJ2-2; the D call from TCRdb, TRBD1, cannot be confirmed without DNA. CDR3 protein: CASSRDEDRVITGELFF. The full variable domain, its missing parts supplied by reference TRBV5-1 and TRBJ2-2, is KAGVTQTPRYLIKTRGQQVTLSCSPISGHRSVSWYQQTPGQGLQFLFEYFSETQRNKGNFPGRFSGRQFSNSRSEMNVSTLELGDSALYLCASSRDEDRVITGELFFGEGSRLTVL.